These T cell receptor beta chains were read from a single sample in a study of shared clonotypes between healthy human individuals. Sequenced by immunoSEQ multiplex PCR; TCRdb stores in-frame clones only, minus some. The sample records some 1,400,000 clones, more than 95% being singletons. The source material was naive CD4+ T cells sorted from blood. The receptors shown here come from a man aged 25-45 years in good health. Each CDR3 is given without its conserved first and last residue.

TRBJ2-7	TRBV2	ASTEGVAGVPYEQY
TRBJ2-6	TRBV18	ASSPAGVGGANVLT
TRBJ2-3	TRBV27	ASSFVGDRGGTDTQY
TRBJ2-3	TRBV7-6	ASSSLAGARGFTDTQY
TRBJ2-1	TRBV5-1	ASSLDGSSSYNEQF
TRBJ2-1	TRBV2	ASSGGEDLEQF
TRBJ1-1	TRBV5-5	ASIGQPNTEAF
TRBJ2-3	TRBV5-1	ASSLQLATLSTDTQY
TRBJ1-1	TRBV19	ASSTYRTGRWNTEAF
TRBJ2-5	TRBV25-1	ASSEYHSGRGETQY
TRBJ2-7	TRBV28	ASSLSHTGVRYEQY
TRBJ2-7	TRBV29-1	SVGAQGGYSYEQY
TRBJ2-5	TRBV7-9	ASSFAPSGTQY
TRBJ2-5	TRBV2	ASSVFMETQY
TRBJ1-3	TRBV2	ASNPISSSGNTIY
TRBJ2-5	TRBV5-1	ASSLQDAETQY
TRBJ2-7	TRBV5-1	ASSLPGTSGRAGFYEQY
TRBJ2-2	TRBV5-1	ASSLVTDSHRELF
TRBJ2-6	TRBV2	ASSASRVSGANVLT
TRBJ2-1	TRBV7-2	ASSSRLAGVLEGHNEQF
TRBJ2-3	TRBV5-5	ASSSTGTVNTDTQY
TRBJ2-7	TRBV9	ASSVGSGPYEQY
TRBJ2-2	TRBV2	ASSPGGQNTGELF
TRBJ2-7	TRBV6-1	ASSDRRVYSYEQY
TRBJ1-1	TRBV7-3	ASSLTGVPEAF
TRBJ2-7	TRBV6-1	ATEYEQY
TRBJ2-7	TRBV4-3	ASSQQTSGRLGEQY
TRBJ2-5	TRBV29-1	SVTGIQETQY
TRBJ2-1	TRBV5-1	ASSLSLAINEQF
TRBJ2-7	TRBV7-9	ASTNDWPLSYEQY
TRBJ2-2	TRBV28	ASGTANTGELF
TRBJ2-3	TRBV28	ASSEAVTQY
TRBJ1-2	TRBV6-5	ASSYGAGKGYT
TRBJ2-7	TRBV19	ASSIVAGPTYEQY
TRBJ2-1	TRBV6-6	ASSRDFDNEQF
TRBJ1-4	TRBV6-1	ASSDLGDRAEKLF
TRBJ2-1	TRBV5-1	ASSPGWTSGSGEQF
TRBJ1-5	TRBV28	ASSERTGNGISQPQH
TRBJ1-2	TRBV7-9	ASDLLGAGDYGYT
TRBJ2-7	TRBV9	ASSPPSGNYEQY
TRBJ2-7	TRBV29-1	SVADSTYEQY
TRBJ2-1	TRBV6-5	AVTSGRIVSEQF
TRBJ2-5	TRBV5-4	ASSLKSGTYQETQY
TRBJ1-1	TRBV5-4	ASSLTGGTEAF
TRBJ2-5	TRBV29-1	SVEDLGRDFQETQY
TRBJ2-5	TRBV30	AWTEKETQY
TRBJ2-7	TRBV11-2	ASSQRIRTGTSYEQY
TRBJ2-1	TRBV30	ALTWGTRSHNEQF